This entry features one T cell receptor (beta chain) sequence. This record belongs to a study of metastatic and nonmetastatic thyroid tumors. About the study: Repertoires from blood and tumor or nodule tissue of malignant and benign thyroid patients were compared.

Patients underwent thyroid surgery, and none had received any treatment before it. Germline V CDR1 and CDR2: KGHSH, LQKENI. J was trimmed by 6 bases and V by 5 bases; bases with no gene match: 7. CDR3 length: 15 amino acids. Source study methods: CDR3 differences across clinicopathological groups were used to build a distant-metastasis classifier for papillary thyroid cancer. TCRdb re-analyzed the PCR reads through MiXCR. TCRdb assigned the V and J calls; the authors' analysis was not used. Here the sample spans about 21,000 clones, roughly 16% being singletons. The sequenced material came from tumor tissue. The clonotype originates from a female donor with papillary thyroid cancer or a benign thyroid nodule (not recorded which). Some clones in this sample may be carry-over from other donors' samples. The V gene is TRBV18, the J gene TRBJ1-4, with 9 bases matching TRBD1. The CDR3 protein is CASSNSRTGDEKLFF. The CDR3 DNA reads as TGTGCCAGCTCAAACTCGAGGACAGGGGATGAAAAACTGTTTTTT.